This T cell receptor (beta chain) originates from a study of beta chain features in type 1 diabetes. Only a few counts were recorded for this clone. Antigen unknown. The CDR3 loop spans 18 amino acids. Germline-derived CDR1 and CDR2 are MNHNS and SASEGT. Germline trimming cut 0 bases from V and 3 bases from J; bases unmatched to any gene: 7. Whole-study findings and limits: Researchers report that Type 1 diabetes patients had moderately but significantly shorter TCRB CDR3s across all four CD4+ subsets. For type 1 diabetes patients, VDJ junctions showed fewer insertions and more deletions.

The isolated RNA, all of it, was reverse transcribed, so expressed TCRB transcripts were what got sequenced. Some clones are missing from TCRdb's copy, which holds only in-frame ones; the method was immunoSEQ multiplex PCR. The repertoire consists of 250,000 or so clones, with 68% occurring once and the leading ten covering 0.053%. The V call is TRBV6-1, the J call TRBJ2-1, with 11 nucleotides matching TRBD2. Input material: naive CD4+ T cells from blood. This TCR was sampled from a man aged 25-45 years in good health. For the CDR3, the DNA is TGTGCCAGCAGTGAAGCCGGGCTAGCGGGGGGCTTCTACAATGAGCAGTTCTTC. It translates to CASSEAGLAGGFYNEQFF.